The entry below gives a single T cell receptor beta chain sequence along with its context. What it binds is not known. The source of the sample is a study of blood T cells in healthy people across ages. General observations from the study: Naive and antigen-experienced cells could not be conclusively compared, given unsorted PBMCs.

The use of a sample-barcoded 5' primer and a J-beta primer mix characterized a second PCR of roughly 6 to 11 cycles. Via MiXCR, TCRdb re-called the 5' RACE reads, giving one row per CDR3 protein. The repertoire holds 750,000 to 850,000 distinct CDR3 sequences, 25% seen once, with 3.7% in the top ten. The V gene's germline CDR1 is ENHRY and CDR2 SYGVKD. CDR3 length: 11 amino acids. The V and J ends lost 3 bases and 7 bases respectively, with 4 bases between them. These sequences were also reported in another study, on T cells of mothers and their children. As that report states: Maternal samples each gave over 9 million TCR beta CDR3 reads, and child samples several million each.

The rearrangement joins TRBV10-3 to TRBJ2-4; D remains ambiguous. The specimen sequenced was blood. The sequence was obtained from a boy younger than 18 in good health. CDR3 region: CAISERNIQYF. Here the CDR3 DNA reads TGTGCCATCAGTGAAAGGAACATTCAGTACTTC.